This T cell receptor (beta chain) was identified in a study of T-cell memory formation after mild COVID-19. TCRdb re-called the 5' RACE reads through MiXCR, storing one row per CDR3 protein. Seen here are some 330,000 distinct CDR3 sequences, around 20% observed once, and the top ten hold about 12%. The CDR3 has 13 residues. Trimming stripped 3 bases from V and 1 base from J, with 9 bases between. Germline V gives CDR1 DFQATT, CDR2 SNEGSKA (reference sequence). This TCR came from an adult woman who had mild COVID-19 (a few samples of this study predate the infection). Cell type and time point are not known. Sequenced: PBMCs or a T cell subset sorted from them (not recorded which). The chain combines TRBV20-1 with TRBJ1-1; D gene uncertain. The CDR3 DNA reads as TGCAGTGCTAGCAACGAAGCGAACACTGAAGCTTTCTTT. Its translation is CSASNEANTEAFF.